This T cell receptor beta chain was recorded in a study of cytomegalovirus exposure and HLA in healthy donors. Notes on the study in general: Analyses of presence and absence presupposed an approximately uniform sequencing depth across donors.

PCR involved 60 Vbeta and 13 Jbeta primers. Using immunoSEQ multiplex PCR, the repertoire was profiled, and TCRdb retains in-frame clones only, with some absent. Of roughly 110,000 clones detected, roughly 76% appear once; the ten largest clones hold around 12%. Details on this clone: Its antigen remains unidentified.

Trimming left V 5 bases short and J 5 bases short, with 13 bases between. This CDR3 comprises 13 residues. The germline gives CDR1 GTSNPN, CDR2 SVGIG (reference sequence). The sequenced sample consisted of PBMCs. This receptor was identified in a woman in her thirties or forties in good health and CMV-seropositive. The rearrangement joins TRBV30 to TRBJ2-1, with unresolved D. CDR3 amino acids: CAWSPAVNNEQFF. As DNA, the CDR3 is TGTGCCTGGTCCCCGGCGGTCAACAATGAGCAGTTCTTC.